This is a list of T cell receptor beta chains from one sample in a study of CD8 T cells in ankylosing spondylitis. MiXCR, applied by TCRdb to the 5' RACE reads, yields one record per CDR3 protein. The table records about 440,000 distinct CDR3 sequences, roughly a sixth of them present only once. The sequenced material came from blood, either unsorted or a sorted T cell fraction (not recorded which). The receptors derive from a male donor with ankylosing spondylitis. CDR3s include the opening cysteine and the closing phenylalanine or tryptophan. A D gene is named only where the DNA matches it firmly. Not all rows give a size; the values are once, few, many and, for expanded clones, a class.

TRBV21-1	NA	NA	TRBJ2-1	CASVKRGGRNEQFF	TGTGCCAGCGTGAAGCGGGGGGGCAGGAATGAGCAGTTCTTC
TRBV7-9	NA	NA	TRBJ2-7	CASSLIGNYEQYF	TGTGCCAGCAGCTTAATAGGGAACTACGAGCAGTACTTC
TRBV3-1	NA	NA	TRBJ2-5	CASSQRTRGETQYF	TGTGCCAGCAGCCAAAGGACCCGAGGGGAGACCCAGTACTTC
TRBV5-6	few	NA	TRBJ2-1	CASSPGGLKYEQFF	TGTGCCAGCAGCCCCGGAGGGCTGAAGTATGAGCAGTTCTTC
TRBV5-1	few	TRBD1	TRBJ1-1	CASNSGGGMNTEAFF	TGCGCCAGCAACTCAGGGGGCGGGATGAACACTGAAGCTTTCTTT
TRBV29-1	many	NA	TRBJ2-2	CSHEGVGGELFF	TGCAGCCACGAAGGGGTAGGCGGGGAGCTGTTTTTT
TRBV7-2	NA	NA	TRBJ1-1	CASSLIIPNTEAFF	TGTGCCAGCAGCTTAATTATCCCGAACACTGAAGCTTTCTTT
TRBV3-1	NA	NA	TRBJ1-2	CASTRGQSGGYTF	TGTGCCAGCACCCGAGGACAGTCCGGCGGCTACACCTTC
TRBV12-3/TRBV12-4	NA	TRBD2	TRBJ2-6	CASRDGTSGYYSGANVLTF	TGTGCCAGCAGAGATGGGACTAGCGGGTATTACTCTGGGGCCAACGTCCTGACTTTC
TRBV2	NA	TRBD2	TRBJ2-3	CASSVASGGSDTQYF	TGTGCCAGCAGTGTTGCTAGCGGGGGATCAGATACGCAGTATTTT
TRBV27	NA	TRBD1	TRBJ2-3	CASSLIDRVTDTQYF	TGTGCCAGCAGTTTAATTGACAGGGTCACAGATACGCAGTATTTT
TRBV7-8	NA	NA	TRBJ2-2	CASSLAFGSGELFF	TGTGCCAGCAGCTTAGCATTCGGGTCCGGGGAGCTGTTTTTT
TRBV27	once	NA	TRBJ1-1	CASSLSRAQLGGVAEAFF	TGTGCCAGCAGTTTATCACGTGCGCAGCTGGGGGGGGTCGCTGAAGCTTTCTTT
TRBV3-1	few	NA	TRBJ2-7	CASSPRENSEQYF	TGTGCCAGCAGCCCCAGGGAGAACTCGGAGCAGTACTTC